A selection of T cell receptor beta chains follows, all from one sample in a study of siplizumab effects on memory and regulatory T cells. The method was immunoSEQ multiplex PCR; TCRdb's version includes in-frame clones alone and lacks a portion of them. The table shows 80,000 to 130,000 clones, with about 90% occurring only once. The sequenced sample consisted of Tregs sorted from blood. The origin of the receptors is a human donor in good health. Each CDR3 is given without its conserved first and last residue. Fields, in order: V gene, D gene, J gene, clone size, CDR3 protein. A D gene is named only where the DNA matches it firmly. Only some rows state a clone size, as once, few, many or a class for expanded clones.

V gene: TRBV7-3
D gene: NA
J gene: TRBJ2-3
clone size: NA
CDR3 protein: ASSPQAGAVTTQY

V gene: TRBV9
D gene: TRBD1
J gene: TRBJ2-1
clone size: NA
CDR3 protein: ASSVEGQTHNEQF

V gene: TRBV5-1
D gene: TRBD1
J gene: TRBJ1-6
clone size: NA
CDR3 protein: ASSFQTGINSPLH

V gene: TRBV5-1
D gene: TRBD1
J gene: TRBJ2-3
clone size: NA
CDR3 protein: ASSLGTGFGTDTQY

V gene: TRBV7-8
D gene: TRBD2
J gene: TRBJ2-7
clone size: NA
CDR3 protein: ASRLAGSYEQY

V gene: TRBV5-1
D gene: NA
J gene: TRBJ2-7
clone size: NA
CDR3 protein: ASSLGWEFISYEQY

V gene: TRBV5-6
D gene: NA
J gene: TRBJ1-4
clone size: NA
CDR3 protein: ASSPGRHTNEKLF

V gene: TRBV11-2
D gene: NA
J gene: TRBJ2-3
clone size: NA
CDR3 protein: ASSSIPRPTDTQY

V gene: TRBV5-1
D gene: NA
J gene: TRBJ2-2
clone size: NA
CDR3 protein: ASLSAGELF

V gene: TRBV5-8
D gene: NA
J gene: TRBJ1-1
clone size: NA
CDR3 protein: ASSSTGWTEAF

V gene: TRBV28
D gene: NA
J gene: TRBJ2-5
clone size: NA
CDR3 protein: ASSLLGALGETQY

V gene: TRBV6-5
D gene: NA
J gene: TRBJ1-2
clone size: NA
CDR3 protein: ASSPLRASYGYT

V gene: TRBV9
D gene: NA
J gene: TRBJ1-3
clone size: once
CDR3 protein: ASSPRGASSGNTIY

V gene: TRBV14
D gene: NA
J gene: TRBJ2-5
clone size: NA
CDR3 protein: ASSQAWQRETQY

V gene: TRBV9
D gene: NA
J gene: TRBJ2-3
clone size: NA
CDR3 protein: ASSVGDTQY

V gene: TRBV15
D gene: NA
J gene: TRBJ2-1
clone size: NA
CDR3 protein: ATSRAPGRTDNEQF

V gene: TRBV11-2
D gene: NA
J gene: TRBJ2-1
clone size: NA
CDR3 protein: ASSLDRGGTRYNEQF

V gene: TRBV7-9
D gene: NA
J gene: TRBJ1-1
clone size: NA
CDR3 protein: ASSLVGVTQGAF

V gene: TRBV29-1
D gene: NA
J gene: TRBJ2-7
clone size: NA
CDR3 protein: SVSPGLSYEQY

V gene: TRBV7-9
D gene: NA
J gene: TRBJ2-7
clone size: NA
CDR3 protein: ASSTQLGEQY

V gene: TRBV12-5
D gene: NA
J gene: TRBJ1-2
clone size: NA
CDR3 protein: ASGTSYGYT

V gene: TRBV11-2
D gene: TRBD2
J gene: TRBJ2-7
clone size: NA
CDR3 protein: ASSLTRGGHEQY

V gene: TRBV19
D gene: TRBD2
J gene: TRBJ2-5
clone size: NA
CDR3 protein: ASSLTSGSFETQY

V gene: TRBV13
D gene: TRBD1
J gene: TRBJ2-7
clone size: NA
CDR3 protein: ASRPPAGTGFDEQY

V gene: TRBV29-1
D gene: NA
J gene: TRBJ2-7
clone size: NA
CDR3 protein: SVGWSHEQY

V gene: TRBV1
D gene: NA
J gene: TRBJ2-7
clone size: NA
CDR3 protein: TSSQPSLAGGRYEQY

V gene: TRBV6-5
D gene: NA
J gene: TRBJ2-3
clone size: NA
CDR3 protein: ASRGSTDTQY

V gene: TRBV7-2
D gene: TRBD2
J gene: TRBJ2-7
clone size: NA
CDR3 protein: ASSLTAGVDEQY

V gene: TRBV7-2
D gene: NA
J gene: TRBJ2-7
clone size: NA
CDR3 protein: ASSRSSGSAYEQY

V gene: TRBV5-1
D gene: NA
J gene: TRBJ1-2
clone size: NA
CDR3 protein: ASSPPGQWGSGYT

V gene: TRBV30
D gene: TRBD1
J gene: TRBJ2-1
clone size: few
CDR3 protein: AWPTGGEQF

V gene: TRBV6-6
D gene: NA
J gene: TRBJ2-3
clone size: NA
CDR3 protein: ASSYSGRSDTQY

V gene: TRBV19
D gene: NA
J gene: TRBJ1-2
clone size: NA
CDR3 protein: ASSVQGFGYT

V gene: TRBV11-2
D gene: NA
J gene: TRBJ2-1
clone size: NA
CDR3 protein: ASSLTRDSYNEQF

V gene: TRBV6-6
D gene: TRBD2
J gene: TRBJ2-3
clone size: NA
CDR3 protein: ASRTGTRGVWATQY

V gene: TRBV9
D gene: NA
J gene: TRBJ1-1
clone size: NA
CDR3 protein: ASSVGTFGGAF

V gene: TRBV21-1
D gene: NA
J gene: TRBJ1-5
clone size: NA
CDR3 protein: ASSNRVGDQPQH

V gene: TRBV27
D gene: TRBD1
J gene: TRBJ2-7
clone size: once
CDR3 protein: ASSPRQGAYEQY

V gene: TRBV11-3
D gene: NA
J gene: TRBJ2-3
clone size: few
CDR3 protein: ASSLDRSDTQY

V gene: TRBV9
D gene: TRBD2
J gene: TRBJ2-5
clone size: once
CDR3 protein: ASSIASGRVGETQY

V gene: TRBV19
D gene: NA
J gene: TRBJ2-2
clone size: once
CDR3 protein: ASRFILGTTTGELF

V gene: TRBV6-5
D gene: NA
J gene: TRBJ2-2
clone size: NA
CDR3 protein: ASSSGTNTGELF

V gene: TRBV2
D gene: NA
J gene: TRBJ1-5
clone size: NA
CDR3 protein: ASSYSGDQPQH

V gene: TRBV6-6
D gene: TRBD1
J gene: TRBJ1-5
clone size: many
CDR3 protein: ASRGTVYSNQPQH

V gene: TRBV4-1
D gene: NA
J gene: TRBJ1-6
clone size: NA
CDR3 protein: ASSQGSGMYLRPLH

V gene: TRBV11-3
D gene: TRBD2
J gene: TRBJ2-5
clone size: NA
CDR3 protein: ASSTGLAGAAGTQY

V gene: TRBV27
D gene: TRBD2
J gene: TRBJ2-3
clone size: NA
CDR3 protein: ASSFLGLAGGPETDTQY

V gene: TRBV7-3
D gene: TRBD2
J gene: TRBJ2-3
clone size: NA
CDR3 protein: ASSSSGRSTDTQY

V gene: TRBV10-1
D gene: NA
J gene: TRBJ2-1
clone size: NA
CDR3 protein: ASSDQGFAPYNEQF

V gene: TRBV5-1
D gene: TRBD1
J gene: TRBJ1-2
clone size: NA
CDR3 protein: ASSLESGQLYGYT